This section outlines one T cell receptor (beta chain) sequence together with its context. Membership in each cohort depended on participant-reported clinical history. The data belong to a study of blood T cell repertoires in COVID-19. The overall study: Recovered participants had two consecutive negative NP/OP PCR tests, healthcare professional clearance, or symptom resolution.

V shed 1 base and J shed 5 bases, with 14 bases lying between them. The CDR3 has 15 residues. Germline CDR1 and CDR2: SGHTA and FQGNSA. The table came from immunoSEQ multiplex PCR; TCRdb's copy has only in-frame clones and leaves some out. The table records 400,000 or so clones, over 75% of them present only once. Sample: PBMCs or T cells enriched from blood (not recorded which). J is TRBJ1-1 and V is TRBV7-2; possible D gene TRBD1, 6 bases. The clonotype originates from a man aged 40-55 years in a cohort exposed to, infected with or recovered from COVID-19 (not recorded which). The chain's CDR3 is CASSLVAGAQTEAFF. Here the CDR3 DNA reads TGTGCCAGCAGCTTAGTTGCGGGGGCGCAAACTGAAGCTTTCTTT.